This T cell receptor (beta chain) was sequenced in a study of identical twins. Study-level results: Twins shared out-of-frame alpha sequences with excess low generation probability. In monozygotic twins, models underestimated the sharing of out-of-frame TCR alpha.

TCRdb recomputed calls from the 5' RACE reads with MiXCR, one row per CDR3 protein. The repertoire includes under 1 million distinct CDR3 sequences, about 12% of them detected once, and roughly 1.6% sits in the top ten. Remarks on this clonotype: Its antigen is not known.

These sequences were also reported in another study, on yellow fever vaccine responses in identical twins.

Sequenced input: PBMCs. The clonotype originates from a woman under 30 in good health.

CDR3 in DNA: TGTGCCAGCAGCTTCGGACAGGTCTTGAACACTGAAGCTTTCTTT. This sequence encodes CASSFGQVLNTEAFF. The V call is TRBV7-8, the J call TRBJ1-1, with 7 bases that match TRBD1. The CDR3 runs 15 residues. Germline CDR1 and CDR2: SGHVS and FQNEAQ. J gave up 0 bases and V 3 bases, and 4 bases lay outside the gene matches.